This TCR beta chain was identified in a study of Graves' ophthalmopathy and Graves' hyperthyroidism. Study-wide findings and caveats: Blood also contained most of the expanded thyroid clonotypes above 0.001 frequency.

Scientists amplified the TCR beta CDR3 regions from RNA transcripts. Following a first-round RT-PCR that used HTBI primers, a second-round multiplex PCR was carried out. TCRdb called the multiplex PCR reads again in MiXCR, with one record for every CDR3 protein. Found here are fewer than 650,000 distinct CDR3 sequences, 22% of them singletons; the top ten hold 7.1%. This clonotype was seen ten or more times. The antigen remains undetermined. The V and J ends lost 5 bases and 0 bases respectively, with 10 bases between them. The CDR3 contains 13 residues. Per germline, CDR1 DFQATT and CDR2 SNEGSKA (reference sequence). Stable hyperthyroidism was defined by absence of ophthalmopathy within 18 months of follow-up. Clinicians made diagnoses from clinical symptoms, serum thyroxine, TRAb, thyroid ultrasound and orbital computed tomography. The source of the PBMCs was approximately 10 ml of fresh peripheral blood.

The specimen sequenced was peripheral blood. The TCR comes from a young woman with stable Graves' hyperthyroidism. Some clones in this sample may be carry-over from other donors' samples. The V gene is TRBV20-1, the J gene TRBJ1-2; weak D call: TRBD1 (5 bases). CDR3 coding DNA: TGCAGTGCTCTCTCGGGGGCTAACTATGGCTACACCTTC. Translation gives CSALSGANYGYTF.